The sequence of this T cell receptor beta chain was determined in a study of blood T cell repertoires in COVID-19. Some clones are missing from TCRdb's copy, which holds only in-frame ones; the method was immunoSEQ multiplex PCR. The table has roughly 200,000 clones, roughly 89% seen once; the top ten hold roughly 4%. Germline CDR1 reads MGHRA; CDR2 reads YSYEKL. This CDR3 has 16 amino acids. The V end was cut by 3 bases, the J end by 8 bases, with 17 bases between. The sequenced sample was PBMCs or T cells enriched from blood (not recorded which). V and J are TRBV4-1 and TRBJ1-6; D is unclear. This sequence was found in a woman aged 30 to 39 with acute COVID-19. For the CDR3, the DNA is TGCGCCAGCAGCCAGTTAGGGCCCACGGACTATTCACCCCTCCACTTT. Protein sequence: CASSQLGPTDYSPLHF.